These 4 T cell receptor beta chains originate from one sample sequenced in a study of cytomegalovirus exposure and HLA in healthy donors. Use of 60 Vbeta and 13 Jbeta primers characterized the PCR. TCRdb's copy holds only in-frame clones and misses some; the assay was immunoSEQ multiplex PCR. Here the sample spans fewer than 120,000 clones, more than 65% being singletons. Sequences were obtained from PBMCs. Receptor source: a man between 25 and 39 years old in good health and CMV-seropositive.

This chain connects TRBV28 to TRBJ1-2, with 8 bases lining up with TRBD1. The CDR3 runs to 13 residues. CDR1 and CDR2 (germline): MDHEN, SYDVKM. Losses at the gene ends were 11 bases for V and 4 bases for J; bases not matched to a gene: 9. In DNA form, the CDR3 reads TGTGCCGGTTTCGCCGGGACAGGCTATGGCTACACCTTC. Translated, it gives CAGFAGTGYGYTF.

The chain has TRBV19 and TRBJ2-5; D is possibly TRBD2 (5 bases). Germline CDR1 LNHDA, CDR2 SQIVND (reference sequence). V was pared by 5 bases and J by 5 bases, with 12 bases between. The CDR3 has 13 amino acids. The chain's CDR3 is CASSSLGVETQYF. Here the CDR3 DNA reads TGTGCCAGTAGTTCTCTCGGGGTCGAGACCCAGTACTTC.

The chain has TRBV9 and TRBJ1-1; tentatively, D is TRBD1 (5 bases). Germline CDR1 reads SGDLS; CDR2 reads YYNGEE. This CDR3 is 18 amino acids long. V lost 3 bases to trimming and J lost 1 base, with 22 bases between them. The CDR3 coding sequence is TGTGCCAGCAGCGAGGCGGGGAGGGGCTTCCCGTGGAACACTGAAGCTTTCTTT. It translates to CASSEAGRGFPWNTEAFF. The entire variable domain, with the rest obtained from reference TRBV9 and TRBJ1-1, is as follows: DSGVTQTPKHLITATGQRVTLRCSPRSGDLSVYWYQQSLDQGLQFLIQYYNGEERAKGNILERFSAQQFPDLHSELNLSSLELGDSALYFCASSEAGRGFPWNTEAFFGQGTRLTVV.

CDR3 residues: CASSLDGLDYEQYF. CDR3 nucleotides: TGCGCCAGCAGCTTGGACGGACTGGACTACGAGCAGTACTTC. The chain couples TRBV5-1 to TRBJ2-7; D possibly corresponds to TRBD2 (5 bases). With 0 bases removed from V and 3 bases from J, the gap between germline ends came to 10 bases. Germline V gives CDR1 SGHRS, CDR2 YFSETQ. The CDR3 sequence is 14 residues long.